This TCR beta chain stems from a study of cytomegalovirus exposure and HLA in healthy donors. Findings and limits, study-wide: Across all donors, roughly uniform sequencing depth was an assumption of the presence/absence analyses. Earlier results showed most TCR beta V segments being productive about 90% or about 30% of the time.

This CDR3 has 15 residues. With 10 bases clipped from V and 7 bases from J, the junction kept 13 bases outside the gene matches. Germline V gives CDR1 SEHNR, CDR2 FQNEAQ (reference sequence). 60 Vbeta and 13 Jbeta primers were used in PCR. In the original analysis: In a later analysis, the count reached 80 million or so unique TCR beta chains, with around 10 million shared. Here immunoSEQ multiplex PCR was the method, and the copy in TCRdb shows in-frame clones only, minus some. That table furnishes V, J and clone size, whereas the DNA furnished D and trimming. The top ten hold 3.2% of the sample, which has 99,000 or so clones, roughly three quarters seen once. Concerning this clone: What it binds is not known.

Regarding donors, all were healthy bone marrow donors. The clonotype originates from a man aged 30 to 45 in good health and CMV-seronegative. Source material: PBMCs. V is TRBV7-9 and J is TRBJ2-1; the match to TRBD1 covers 10 bases. This chain's CDR3 is CANSFRDRGSNEQFF. The DNA for the CDR3 is TGTGCCAACAGTTTCCGGGACAGGGGTTCGAATGAGCAGTTCTTC.